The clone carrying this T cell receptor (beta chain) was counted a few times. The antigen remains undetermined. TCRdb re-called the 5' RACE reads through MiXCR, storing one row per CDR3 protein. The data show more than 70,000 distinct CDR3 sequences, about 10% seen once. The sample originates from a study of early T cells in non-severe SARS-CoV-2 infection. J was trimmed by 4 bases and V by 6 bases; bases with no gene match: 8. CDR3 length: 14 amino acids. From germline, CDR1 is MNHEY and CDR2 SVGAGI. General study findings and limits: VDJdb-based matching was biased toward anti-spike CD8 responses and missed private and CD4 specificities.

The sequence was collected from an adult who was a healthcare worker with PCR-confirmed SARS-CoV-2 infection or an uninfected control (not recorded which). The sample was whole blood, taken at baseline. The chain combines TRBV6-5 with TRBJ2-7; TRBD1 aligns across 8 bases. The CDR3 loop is CASSRTGTGYEQYF. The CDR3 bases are TGTGCCAGCAGCCGGACAGGGACGGGGTACGAGCAGTACTTC.